One sample yielded the 5 T cell receptor beta chains listed below, sequenced in a study of cytotoxic CD8 clonotypes in ibrutinib-treated CLL. Only in-frame clones appear in the TCRdb table, and some are missing; sequencing was by immunoSEQ multiplex PCR. The sample holds approximately 57,000 clones; roughly 50% are singletons and the top ten take over 20%. Sequenced here: PBMCs, sampled after 24 months of ibrutinib treatment. These receptors came from a human donor with chronic lymphocytic leukemia.

This clone is categorized as medium-sized (0.01 to 0.1%). The chain carries TRBV28 and TRBJ2-1; tentatively, D is TRBD1 (6 bases). The CDR3 contains 14 residues. The ends were cut back, 5 bases at V and 11 bases at J, with 19 bases in the middle. The germline gives CDR1 MDHEN, CDR2 SYDVKM. The CDR3 region has the DNA TGTGCCAGCAGTCCCTGGACGTTCCAGGGGAAGCAGTTCTTC. Translated: CASSPWTFQGKQFF.

The chain joins TRBV7-9 to TRBJ2-7; D is possibly TRBD2 (6 bases). The CDR3 covers 14 residues. The germline gives CDR1 SEHNR, CDR2 FQNEAQ (reference sequence). V lost 10 bases to trimming and J lost 2 bases, with 18 bases between them. As DNA, the CDR3 is TGTGCCACGGAAGATCGGGGGATGACCTACGAGCAGTACTTC. Its protein product is CATEDRGMTYEQYF.

At least ten counts were recorded for this clone. The chain employs TRBV6-1 and TRBJ1-2, with 7 positions matching TRBD1. V trimming: 9 bases; J trimming: 4 bases; junction bases outside the gene matches: 14. CDR1 is MNHNS and CDR2 is SASEGT in the germline V gene. The length of the CDR3 is 15 residues. CDR3 DNA sequence: TGTGCCAGTTCAATAAGGGAAGGGGGCGGCTATGGCTACACCTTC. Translation gives CASSIREGGGYGYTF.

This clone has only a few counts. The genes are TRBV2 and TRBJ1-1; D is ambiguous. The CDR3 contains 11 residues. Germline V CDR1 and CDR2: SNHLY, FYNNEI. Trimming shortened V by 7 bases and J by 0 bases, and 3 bases separated the two germline ends. DNA for the CDR3: TGTGCCAGCACCTTGAACACTGAAGCTTTCTTT. This gives the protein CASTLNTEAFF.

Comments on this clone: A read error may produce the germline difference seen at one junction end. This sequence joins TRBV27 and TRBJ2-1, with D tentatively TRBD1 (6 bases). Germline V gene lookup returns CDR1 MNHEY and CDR2 SMNVEV (reference sequence). The CDR3 has 13 amino acids. CDR3 loop: CASSISRGYEQFF. DNA of the CDR3: TGTGCCAGCAGTATATCCAGGGGTTATGAGCAGTTCTTC.